This TCR beta chain was observed in a study of blood T cells in healthy people across ages. Study-wide background: Capturing about one barcoded beta molecule per two T cells was achieved by template switching.

Findings of the study overall: Roughly linear declines in TCR beta diversity per million T cells occurred with age.

With a J-beta primer mix and a sample-barcoded 5' primer, a second PCR ran roughly 6 to 11 cycles. Template switching added a 12-random-nucleotide identifier to every cDNA molecule. CDR3-containing paired-end reads numbering at least 2.5 million came from each sample. A single record per CDR3 protein comes from TCRdb applying MiXCR to the 5' RACE reads. The sample lists approximately 690,000 distinct CDR3 sequences, around two fifths occurring once. This clonotype occurred many times. Its specificity is not known. This CDR3 is built from 16 residues. The J segment lost 4 bases and the V segment lost 4 bases, leaving 13 bases of the junction unmatched. Germline CDR1 and CDR2: SEHNR and FQNEAQ (reference sequence).

This sequence originates from a man older than 75 in good health. The sequenced sample was blood. The J gene is TRBJ2-7, the V gene TRBV7-9, with 7 bases lining up with TRBD2. CDR3 region: CASSSPGVGGRYEQYF. CDR3 DNA sequence: TGTGCCAGCAGCTCTCCCGGCGTGGGAGGGAGGTACGAGCAGTACTTC.